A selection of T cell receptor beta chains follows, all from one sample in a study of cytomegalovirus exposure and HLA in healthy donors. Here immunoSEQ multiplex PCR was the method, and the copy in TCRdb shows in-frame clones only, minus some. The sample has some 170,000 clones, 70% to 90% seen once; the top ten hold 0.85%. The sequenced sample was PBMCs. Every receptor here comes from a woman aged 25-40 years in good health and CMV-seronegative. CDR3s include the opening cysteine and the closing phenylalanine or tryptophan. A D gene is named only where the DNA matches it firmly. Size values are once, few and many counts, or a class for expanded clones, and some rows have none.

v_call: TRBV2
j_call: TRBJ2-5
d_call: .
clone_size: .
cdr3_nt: TGTGCCAGCAGTGAAAATCGAGGAGAGACCCAGTACTTC
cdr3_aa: CASSENRGETQYF

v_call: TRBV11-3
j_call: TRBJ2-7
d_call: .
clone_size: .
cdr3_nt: TGTGCCAGCAGCCCGTCCCGTGGCCACGAGCAGTACTTC
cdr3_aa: CASSPSRGHEQYF

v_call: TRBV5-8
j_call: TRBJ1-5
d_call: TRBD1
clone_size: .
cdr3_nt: TGTGCCAGCAGCCGAGGGCAGGGGGCAATCCGTCAGCCCCAGCATTTT
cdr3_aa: CASSRGQGAIRQPQHF

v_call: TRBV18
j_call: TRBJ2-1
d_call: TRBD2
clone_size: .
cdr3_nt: TGTGCCAGCTCGCTTTCTAGCGGTACCTACAATGAGCAGTTCTTC
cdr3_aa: CASSLSSGTYNEQFF

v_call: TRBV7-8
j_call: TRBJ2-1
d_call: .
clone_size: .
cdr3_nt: TGTGCCAGCAGCCCCCGTGGGCCAGGTGAGCAGTTCTTC
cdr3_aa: CASSPRGPGEQFF

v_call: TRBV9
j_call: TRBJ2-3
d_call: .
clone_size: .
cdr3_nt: TGTGCCAGCAGCGTAGGGCGACAGTCGGGTGATACGCAGTATTTT
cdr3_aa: CASSVGRQSGDTQYF

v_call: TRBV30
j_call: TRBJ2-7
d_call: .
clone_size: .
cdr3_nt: TGTGCCTGGAGCCCTTACAGGGACTACGAGCAGTACTTC
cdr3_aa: CAWSPYRDYEQYF

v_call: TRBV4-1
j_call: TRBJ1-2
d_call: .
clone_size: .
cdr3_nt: TGCGCCAGCAGCCCCCCCCAGGCCAACTATGGCTACACCTTC
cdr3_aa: CASSPPQANYGYTF

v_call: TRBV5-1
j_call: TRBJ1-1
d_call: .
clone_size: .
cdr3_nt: TGCGCCAGCAGCTTGAGGGGGGGGTCTCCGACATCGTTTAAAACTGAAGCTTTCTTT
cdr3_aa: CASSLRGGSPTSFKTEAFF

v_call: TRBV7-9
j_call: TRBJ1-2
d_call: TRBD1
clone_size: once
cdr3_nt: TGTGCCAGCAGCTTAGGGACAGGGGCTGGCTACACCTTC
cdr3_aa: CASSLGTGAGYTF

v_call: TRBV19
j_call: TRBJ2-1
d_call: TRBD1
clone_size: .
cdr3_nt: TGTGCCAGTAGTATCCCACAGGGGTTGAACAATGAGCAGTTCTTC
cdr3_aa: CASSIPQGLNNEQFF

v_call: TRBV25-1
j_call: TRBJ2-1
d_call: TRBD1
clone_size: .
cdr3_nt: TGTGCCAGCAGTGAATTTTCTGGACAGGGAAGAAAGTTCTTC
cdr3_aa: CASSEFSGQGRKFF

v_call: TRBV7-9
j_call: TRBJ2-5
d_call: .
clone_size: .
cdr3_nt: TGTGCCAGCAGCCAAGGCGGACAGAGACAAGAGACCCAGTACTTC
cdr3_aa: CASSQGGQRQETQYF

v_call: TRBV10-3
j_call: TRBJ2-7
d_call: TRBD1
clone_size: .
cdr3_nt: TGTGCCATCAGTGAGGCAGGGGGCTCCTACGAGCAGTACTTC
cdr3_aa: CAISEAGGSYEQYF

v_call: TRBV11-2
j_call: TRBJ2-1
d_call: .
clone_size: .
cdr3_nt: TGTGCCAGCAGCTTAGATCTTGGGTTCGAGCGCCTCTACAATGAGCAGTTCTTC
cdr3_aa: CASSLDLGFERLYNEQFF

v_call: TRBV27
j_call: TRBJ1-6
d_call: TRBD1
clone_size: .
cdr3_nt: TGTGCCAGCAGTTTGTTAAGGGGGCTAGGAAATTCACCCCTCCACTTT
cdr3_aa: CASSLLRGLGNSPLHF

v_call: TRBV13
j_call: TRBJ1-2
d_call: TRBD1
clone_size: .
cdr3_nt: TGTGCCAGCAGCCGACGACAGGGGCGGCTATCGGCGGAAGGCTACACCTTC
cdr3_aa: CASSRRQGRLSAEGYTF

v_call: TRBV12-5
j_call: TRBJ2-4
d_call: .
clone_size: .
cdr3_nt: TGTGCTAGTGGTTTACAACACAGGGCATTAGTAGCCAAAAACATTCAGTACTTC
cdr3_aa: CASGLQHRALVAKNIQYF

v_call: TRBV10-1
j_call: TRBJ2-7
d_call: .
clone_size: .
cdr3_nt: TGCGCCAGCAGTGAGTCGACTCGGGGTGAGCAGTACTTC
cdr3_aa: CASSESTRGEQYF

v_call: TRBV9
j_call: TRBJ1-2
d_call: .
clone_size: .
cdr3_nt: TGTGCCAGCAGCGTAGGTGGTAGGGGCCCCTATGGCTACACCTTC
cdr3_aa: CASSVGGRGPYGYTF

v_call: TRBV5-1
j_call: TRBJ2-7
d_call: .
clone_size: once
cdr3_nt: TGCGCCAGCAGCTTGGACACCTCTTCCTACGAGCAGTACTTC
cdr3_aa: CASSLDTSSYEQYF

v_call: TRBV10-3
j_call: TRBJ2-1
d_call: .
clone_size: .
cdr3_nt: TGTGCCACCAAACAGGGTACTGAGCAGTTCTTC
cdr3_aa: CATKQGTEQFF

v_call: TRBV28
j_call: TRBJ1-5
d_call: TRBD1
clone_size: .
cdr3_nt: TGTGCCAGCATCCCTTGGGGGGGGACAGGGGGTCAGCCCCAGCATTTT
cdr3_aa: CASIPWGGTGGQPQHF

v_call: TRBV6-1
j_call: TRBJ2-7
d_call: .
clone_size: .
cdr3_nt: TGTGCCAGCAGTGAACAGGGGACCTACGAGCAGTACTTC
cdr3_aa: CASSEQGTYEQYF

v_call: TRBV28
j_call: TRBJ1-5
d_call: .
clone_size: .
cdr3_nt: TGTGCCAGCAGGGGGGGGGAGCCCCAGCATTTT
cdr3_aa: CASRGGEPQHF

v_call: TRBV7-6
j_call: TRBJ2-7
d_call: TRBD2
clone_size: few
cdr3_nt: TGTGCCAGCAGCAACAGAGCCGCGGGAGTTATTTACGAGCAGTACTTC
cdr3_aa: CASSNRAAGVIYEQYF

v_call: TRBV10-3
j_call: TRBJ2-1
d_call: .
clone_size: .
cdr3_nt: TGTGCCATCAGTTCGCAGGGGGGTGAGCAGTTCTTC
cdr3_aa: CAISSQGGEQFF

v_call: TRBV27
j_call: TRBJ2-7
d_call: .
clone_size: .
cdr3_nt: TGTGCCAGCAGTTCCTACCGGGACTTTTACGAGCAGTACTTC
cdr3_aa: CASSSYRDFYEQYF

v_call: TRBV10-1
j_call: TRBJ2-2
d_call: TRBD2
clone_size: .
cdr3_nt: TGCGCCAGCAGTCGACTAGCGGGAGTGGCCGGGGAGCTGTTTTTT
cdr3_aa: CASSRLAGVAGELFF

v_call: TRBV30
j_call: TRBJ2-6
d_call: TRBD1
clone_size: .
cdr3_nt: TGTGCCTGCGGGACAGGGGGTTTTGGGGCCAACGTCCTGACTTTC
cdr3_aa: CACGTGGFGANVLTF

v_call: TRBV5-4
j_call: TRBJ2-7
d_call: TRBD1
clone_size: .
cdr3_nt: TGTGCCAGCAGCCGACGGGGGACAGGGAGATTTTCCTACGAGCAGTACTTC
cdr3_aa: CASSRRGTGRFSYEQYF

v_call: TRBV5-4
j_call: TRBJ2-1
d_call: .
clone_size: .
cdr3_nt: TGTGCCAGCAGCTTGGCCCGGAATGAGCAGTTCTTC
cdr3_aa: CASSLARNEQFF

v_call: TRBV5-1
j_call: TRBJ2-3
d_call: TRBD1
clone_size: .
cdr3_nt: TGCGCCAGCAGCTTGCTCGCAGGGGGCATCGCAGATACGCAGTATTTT
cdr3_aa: CASSLLAGGIADTQYF

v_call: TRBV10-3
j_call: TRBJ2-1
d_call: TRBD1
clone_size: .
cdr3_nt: TGTGCCATCAGCACAGGGGGTGCGTTTTACAATGAGCAGTTCTTC
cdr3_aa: CAISTGGAFYNEQFF

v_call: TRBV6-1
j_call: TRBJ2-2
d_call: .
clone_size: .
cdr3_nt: TGTGCCAGCAGTTCCGCGGGCGCGGTCTTGGGGGAGCTGTTTTTT
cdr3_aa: CASSSAGAVLGELFF

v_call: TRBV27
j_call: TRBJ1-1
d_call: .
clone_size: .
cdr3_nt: TGTGCCAGCAGTTTAGTAGGGGGCACTGAAGCTTTCTTT
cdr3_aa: CASSLVGGTEAFF

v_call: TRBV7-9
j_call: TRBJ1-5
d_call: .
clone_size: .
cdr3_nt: TGTGCCAGCAGCTCCGGGGTAACTAGCAATCAGCCCCAGCATTTT
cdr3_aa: CASSSGVTSNQPQHF

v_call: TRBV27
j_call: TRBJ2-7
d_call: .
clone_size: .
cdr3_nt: TGTGCCAGCAGTCCTCGGCGGGGACTCAAATCCTACGAGCAGTACTTC
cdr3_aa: CASSPRRGLKSYEQYF

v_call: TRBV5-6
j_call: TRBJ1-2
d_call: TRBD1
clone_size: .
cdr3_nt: TGTGCCAGCAGCTTACCGGGACAGGGGGCCGACTATGGCTACACCTTC
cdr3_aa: CASSLPGQGADYGYTF

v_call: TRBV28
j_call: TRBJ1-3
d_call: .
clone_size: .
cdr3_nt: TGTGCCAGCAGTTTATATTCAGGGGATTTAGGAAACACCATATATTTT
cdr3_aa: CASSLYSGDLGNTIYF

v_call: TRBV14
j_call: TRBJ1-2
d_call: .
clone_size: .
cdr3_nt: TGTGCCAGCAGCCAAGAAGGGGGACGCTTTTATGGCTACACCTTC
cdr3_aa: CASSQEGGRFYGYTF

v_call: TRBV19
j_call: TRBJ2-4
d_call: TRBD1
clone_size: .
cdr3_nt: TGTGCCAGTATTCCGCCGGGACAGAGAAACATTCAGTACTTC
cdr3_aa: CASIPPGQRNIQYF

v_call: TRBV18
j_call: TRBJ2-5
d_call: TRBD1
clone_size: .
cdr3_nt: TGTGCCAGCCGGGACAGTCTTCAAGAGACCCAGTACTTC
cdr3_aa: CASRDSLQETQYF

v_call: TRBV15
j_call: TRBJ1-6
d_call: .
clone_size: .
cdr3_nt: TGTGCCACCAGTCCTAGGCGGGGAAATTCACCCCTCCACTTT
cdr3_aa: CATSPRRGNSPLHF

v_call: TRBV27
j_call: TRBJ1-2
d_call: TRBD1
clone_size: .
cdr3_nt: TGTGCCAGCAGTTTCGGACAGGGCCCTTATGGCTACACCTTC
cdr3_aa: CASSFGQGPYGYTF

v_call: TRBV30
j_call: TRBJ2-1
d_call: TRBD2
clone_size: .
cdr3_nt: TGTGCCTGGAAGGGGGGCGGGAGGTCTGCTGAGCAGTTCTTC
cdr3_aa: CAWKGGGRSAEQFF

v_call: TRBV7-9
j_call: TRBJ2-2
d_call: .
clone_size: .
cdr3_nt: TGTGCCAGCAGCTCCGGGGACCGGGACAAAAACACCGGGGAGCTGTTTTTT
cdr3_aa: CASSSGDRDKNTGELFF

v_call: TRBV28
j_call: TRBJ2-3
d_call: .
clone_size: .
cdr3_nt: TGTGCCAGCAGGGGGACATCTCTCCTGTATTTT
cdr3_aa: CASRGTSLLYF

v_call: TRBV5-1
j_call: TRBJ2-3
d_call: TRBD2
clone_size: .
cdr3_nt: TGCGCCAGCAGCGCTAGCGGGGTCACAGATACGCAGTATTTT
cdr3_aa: CASSASGVTDTQYF

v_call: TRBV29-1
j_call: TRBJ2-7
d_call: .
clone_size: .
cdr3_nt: TGCAGCGTTGAACTACCCGGGATCTCCTACGAGCAGTACTTC
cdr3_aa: CSVELPGISYEQYF

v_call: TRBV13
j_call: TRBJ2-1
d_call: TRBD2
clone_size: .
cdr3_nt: TGTGCCAGCAGCTTAGGAGTAGCGGGGGGCGTTGAGCAGTTCTTC
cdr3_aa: CASSLGVAGGVEQFF

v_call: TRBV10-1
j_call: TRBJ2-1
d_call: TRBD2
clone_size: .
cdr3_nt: TGCGCCAGCAGTGATGGACTAGCGGGACTTACCTACAATGAGCAGTTCTTC
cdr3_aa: CASSDGLAGLTYNEQFF